Presented here are 30 T cell receptor beta chains from one specimen sequenced in a study of blood T cell repertoires in COVID-19 (dated by TCRdb to 2018 to 2020). Receptors were amplified or captured by the immunoSEQ multiplex PCR assay. This immuneACCESS table, as held by TCRdb, lists in-frame sequences with V and J called but not all clones. Of the missing ones, under half trace to an unresolved V gene in checked studies; the others have no known cause. The sample yields roughly 190,000 clones; around 83% were counted once. Jointly, the top ten make up around 7.8% of the sample. Sequenced: peripheral blood. Receptor source: a woman in her sixties with acute or convalescent COVID-19.

This chain connects TRBV28 to TRBJ1-2, with a weak D call TRBD1 (6 bases). The CDR3 totals 16 residues. V was pared by 5 bases and J by 1 base, with 17 bases between. CDR1 MDHEN and CDR2 SYDVKM come from the germline V gene. The CDR3 spells CASSPSDRFLNYGYTF. The CDR3 DNA reads TGTGCCAGCAGTCCCTCGGACAGATTTCTTAACTATGGCTACACCTTC.

The chain's CDR3 is CASSLGQGEYTEAFF. As DNA, the CDR3 is TGCGCCAGCAGCTTGGGACAGGGGGAATACACTGAAGCTTTCTTT. The chain couples TRBV5-1 to TRBJ1-1, with TRBD1 identical over 9 bases. Looked up from germline, CDR1 is SGHRS and CDR2 is YFSETQ. CDR3 length equals 15 residues. The ends lost 0 bases at V and 3 bases at J; junction bases unmatched: 3. The complete variable domain, with remaining parts taken from reference TRBV5-1 and TRBJ1-1, reads KAGVTQTPRYLIKTRGQQVTLSCSPISGHRSVSWYQQTPGQGLQFLFEYFSETQRNKGNFPGRFSGRQFSNSRSEMNVSTLELGDSALYLCASSLGQGEYTEAFFGQGTRLTVV.

This CDR3 reads CASSPLDRGNTEAFF. In DNA form, the CDR3 reads TGTGCCAGCAGCCCGCTTGACAGGGGGAACACTGAAGCTTTCTTT. The chain uses TRBV14 and TRBJ1-1, with 8 bases that match TRBD1. V shed 4 bases, J shed 1 base, and the junction held 5 bases outside the gene matches. Looked up from germline, CDR1 is SGHDN and CDR2 is FVKESK. This CDR3 is 15 amino acids long.

The chain carries TRBV6-1 and TRBJ1-4; maybe TRBD1 (6 bases). Germline lookup yields CDR1 MNHNS and CDR2 SASEGT. V was shortened by 2 bases and J by 2 bases, with 15 bases between the two germline ends. This CDR3 contains 17 residues. The CDR3 nucleotides are TGTGCCAGCAGTGAATGGGACACAACCGCGACTAATGAAAAACTGTTTTTT. Its translation is CASSEWDTTATNEKLFF.

The CDR3 nucleotides are TGTGCCAGCAGCTTAACAGGCGGGAGGGTGCCCGGGGAGCTGTTTTTT. It yields the protein CASSLTGGRVPGELFF. The chain has TRBV7-3 and TRBJ2-2; TRBD2 matches at 9 bases. The CDR3 loop spans 16 amino acids. The germline CDR1 and CDR2 sequences are SGHTA and FQGTGA. Trimming removed 0 bases from V and 6 bases from J; junction bases left unmatched: 5.

The chain links TRBV7-2 to TRBJ2-2, with D possibly being TRBD1 (6 bases). This CDR3 has 16 residues. Trimming left V 1 base short and J 6 bases short, with 15 bases between. Germline values: CDR1 SGHTA, CDR2 FQGNSA. The CDR3 loop is CASSLGSGVVPGELFF. In DNA form, the CDR3 reads TGTGCCAGCAGCTTAGGGTCAGGGGTAGTTCCCGGGGAGCTGTTTTTT.

V usage is TRBV27 and J usage is TRBJ2-2; 13 nucleotides line up with TRBD2. Per germline, CDR1 MNHEY and CDR2 SMNVEV (reference sequence). This CDR3 has 19 amino acids. J gave up 4 bases and V 2 bases, and 10 bases lay outside the gene matches. The CDR3 sequence is CASSLRTSGRPPGTGELFF. The CDR3 DNA sequence: TGTGCCAGCAGTTTACGGACTAGCGGGAGACCTCCGGGCACCGGGGAGCTGTTTTTT.

The DNA of the CDR3 is TGTGCCAGCAGTTCCGCGGGAACGGGGGTTGAGCAGTTCTTC. It yields the protein CASSSAGTGVEQFF. The gene calls are TRBV27 and TRBJ2-1, with D perhaps matching TRBD2 (6 bases). V was shortened by 4 bases and J by 9 bases, with 16 bases between the two germline ends. CDR3 length: 14 amino acids. The germline V gene encodes CDR1 MNHEY and CDR2 SMNVEV (reference sequence).

This clone was observed once. The chain is built from TRBV6-5 and TRBJ2-1, with TRBD2 as a possible D gene (6 bases). Germline-derived CDR1 and CDR2 are MNHEY and SVGAGI. The germline V and J ends were trimmed by 7 bases and 9 bases, with 16 bases remaining between them. This CDR3 has 13 amino acids. CDR3 DNA sequence: TGTGCCAGCACAGCGGGCGAATTAAGTGAGCAGTTCTTC. Its translation: CASTAGELSEQFF.

The chain is built from TRBV7-8 and TRBJ2-1, with D possibly being TRBD2 (8 bases). The ends were cut back, 5 bases at V and 1 base at J, with 18 bases in the middle. The germline CDR1 and CDR2 sequences are SGHVS and FQNEAQ. The CDR3 is 17 amino acids. CDR3 protein: CASSPARGTRSYNEQFF. CDR3 nucleotide sequence: TGTGCCAGCAGCCCAGCCAGGGGGACTAGATCCTACAATGAGCAGTTCTTC.

This CDR3 reads CASSENSGRAPDTQYF. CDR3 bases: TGTGCCAGCAGTGAAAACAGCGGGAGGGCCCCCGATACGCAGTATTTT. The chain recombines TRBV6-1 with TRBJ2-3; 10 nucleotides align to TRBD2. J lost 6 bases, V lost 2 bases, and 8 bases had no gene match. Germline CDR1 reads MNHNS; CDR2 reads SASEGT. CDR3 length: 16 amino acids.

The chain recombines TRBV30 with TRBJ2-7, with 9 bases fitting TRBD1. Germline V lookup: CDR1 GTSNPN, CDR2 SVGIG (reference sequence). V was pared by 2 bases and J by 6 bases, with 5 bases of the junction left unmatched. This CDR3 region has 13 residues. This CDR3 reads CAWSIQGASEQYF. Written as DNA, the CDR3 is TGTGCCTGGAGTATACAGGGGGCTAGCGAGCAGTACTTC.

The V call is TRBV28, the J call TRBJ2-7; D uncertain. V lost 6 bases to trimming and J lost 0 bases, with 9 bases between them. CDR1 is MDHEN and CDR2 is SYDVKM in the germline V gene. The CDR3 has 13 residues. Here the CDR3 DNA reads TGTGCCAGCAGACCTAGAATCTCCTACGAGCAGTACTTC. Protein product: CASRPRISYEQYF.

In DNA form, the CDR3 reads TGTGCCAGCTCAATGGAGATCGGGGAGCTGTTTTTT. Encoded protein: CASSMEIGELFF. The V and J genes are TRBV18 and TRBJ2-2; no definite D call. The CDR3 loop spans 12 amino acids. Trimming shortened V by 5 bases and J by 7 bases, and 8 bases separated the two germline ends. CDR1 KGHSH and CDR2 LQKENI come from the germline V gene.

V and J are TRBV28 and TRBJ1-2; 8 nucleotides line up with TRBD1. Germline V lookup: CDR1 MDHEN, CDR2 SYDVKM. The CDR3 has 15 residues. V was pared by 7 bases and J by 2 bases, with 9 bases of the junction left unmatched. For the CDR3, the DNA is TGTGCCAGCAATGACAGGGGCGTCGGCAACTATGGCTACACCTTC. Translating gives CASNDRGVGNYGYTF.

This clone was counted between two and nine times. The chain employs TRBV29-1 and TRBJ2-1; 10 bases are a match to TRBD2. Germline CDR1 is SQVTM and CDR2 is ANQGSEA. After removal of 5 bases from V and 11 bases from J, the junction contained 6 bases not matched to a gene. The CDR3 runs 12 residues. The CDR3 bases are TGCAGCGTTTTGATAGCGGGAGGAAAGCAGTTCTTC. It specifies CSVLIAGGKQFF.

This clone was recorded a few times. The chain joins TRBV6-5 to TRBJ1-6; maybe TRBD1 (6 bases). CDR3 length: 14 amino acids. V was cut by 8 bases and J by 9 bases, with 17 bases left in between. The germline CDR1 and CDR2 sequences are MNHEY and SVGAGI. CDR3: CASGTGNLGSPLHF. CDR3 coding DNA: TGTGCCAGCGGTACAGGGAACTTAGGTTCACCCCTCCACTTT.

The chain recombines TRBV5-1 with TRBJ1-1, with D tentatively TRBD1 (6 bases). The CDR3 has 15 amino acids. The V end was cut by 4 bases, the J end by 1 base, with 14 bases between. Germline assignment: CDR1 SGHRS and CDR2 YFSETQ. The CDR3 reads CASSPPGDRNTEAFF. Here the CDR3 DNA reads TGCGCCAGCAGCCCCCCAGGGGACCGGAACACTGAAGCTTTCTTT. Combining the CDR3 with reference TRBV5-1 and TRBJ1-1 gives the whole variable domain KAGVTQTPRYLIKTRGQQVTLSCSPISGHRSVSWYQQTPGQGLQFLFEYFSETQRNKGNFPGRFSGRQFSNSRSEMNVSTLELGDSALYLCASSPPGDRNTEAFFGQGTRLTVV.

V and J are TRBV6-5 and TRBJ2-1, with unresolved D. CDR3 length equals 11 residues. Trimming took off 7 bases at V and 5 bases at J, with 6 bases between the two ends. Germline V gene sequence: CDR1 MNHEY, CDR2 SVGAGI. The CDR3 spells CASKRDNEQFF. The CDR3 nucleotides are TGTGCCAGCAAGAGAGACAATGAGCAGTTCTTC.

CDR3 nucleotides: TGTGCCAGCAGTTACTCTCGGGGAGCATACACCTTC. Protein: CASSYSRGAYTF. The chain recombines TRBV6-5 with TRBJ1-2; D unresolved. Germline lookup yields CDR1 MNHEY and CDR2 SVGAGI. This CDR3 is 12 amino acids long. V gave up 0 bases and J gave up 11 bases, with 10 bases separating them.

Here the CDR3 reads CASSQRAVQRWEEKLFF. DNA of the CDR3: TGTGCCAGCAGCCAGCGGGCGGTGCAACGGTGGGAGGAAAAACTGTTTTTT. The chain couples TRBV7-6 to TRBJ1-4; D not resolved. Deletions cut 5 bases from V and 8 bases from J, with 24 bases between. The CDR3 loop spans 17 amino acids. Germline-derived CDR1 and CDR2 are SGHVS and FNYEAQ.

This sequence joins TRBV28 and TRBJ1-2; the match to TRBD1 covers 10 bases. V trimming: 1 base; J trimming: 3 bases; junction bases outside the gene matches: 5. CDR3 length: 16 amino acids. Germline V gives CDR1 MDHEN, CDR2 SYDVKM. The CDR3 DNA sequence: TGTGCCAGCAGTTTATCCGGGACAGGGGAATACTATGGCTACACCTTC. Amino acid sequence: CASSLSGTGEYYGYTF.

The chain has TRBV28 and TRBJ1-1, with 7 bases lining up with TRBD1. Germline V gene data show CDR1 as MDHEN and CDR2 as SYDVKM. This CDR3 has 12 residues. The CDR3 region is CAGGQKNTEAFF. In nucleotides, the CDR3 is TGTGCTGGGGGACAGAAGAACACTGAAGCTTTCTTT. The variable domain in full, completed from reference TRBV28 and TRBJ1-1, reads DVKVTQSSRYLVKRTGEKVFLECVQDMDHENMFWYRQDPGLGLRLIYFSYDVKMKEKGDIPEGYSVSREKKERFSLILESASTNQTSMYLCAGGQKNTEAFFGQGTRLTVV.

This clone showed up just once. The chain links TRBV28 to TRBJ1-1; 9 nucleotides align to TRBD1. CDR3 length: 20 residues. Germline V CDR1 and CDR2: MDHEN, SYDVKM. V gave up 4 bases and J gave up 1 base; unmatched junction bases: 19. The CDR3 reads CASSSPLWTGEFLKNTEAFF. CDR3 DNA: TGTGCCAGCAGTTCCCCCCTTTGGACAGGGGAGTTCCTAAAGAACACTGAAGCTTTCTTT.

The rearrangement links TRBV24-1 to TRBJ2-1, with D possibly being TRBD2 (5 bases). With 3 bases removed from V and 8 bases from J, the gap between germline ends came to 7 bases. The CDR3 covers 12 residues. Per the germline V gene, CDR1 is KGHDR and CDR2 is SFDVKD. CDR3 loop: CATSDAGDEQFF. The CDR3 coding sequence is TGTGCCACCAGTGATGCCGGGGATGAGCAGTTCTTC.

This chain links TRBV29-1 with TRBJ2-2, with D tentatively TRBD2 (6 bases). Germline CDR1 is SQVTM and CDR2 is ANQGSEA. The CDR3 contains 14 residues. Trimming left V 5 bases short and J 0 bases short, with 10 bases between. CDR3 in DNA: TGCAGCGTTCGGGGGATAGCGAACACCGGGGAGCTGTTTTTT. This translates into CSVRGIANTGELFF.

This chain connects TRBV9 to TRBJ2-3; D is possibly TRBD1 (6 bases). The ends were cut back, 4 bases at V and 6 bases at J, with 15 bases in the middle. The CDR3 loop spans 14 amino acids. Germline V lookup: CDR1 SGDLS, CDR2 YYNGEE. This CDR3 reads CASSPRTEVDTQYF. The CDR3, as DNA: TGTGCCAGCAGCCCCCGGACAGAAGTGGATACGCAGTATTTT.

The V and J genes are TRBV3-1 (or the pseudogene TRBV3-2) and TRBJ1-4; 11 bases match TRBD1. Germline V gene lookup returns CDR1 LGHDT and CDR2 YNNKEL (reference sequence). V lost 1 base to trimming and J lost 7 bases; unmatched junction nucleotides: 5. CDR3 length: 16 residues. The CDR3 loop reads CASSQVGQGAGEKLFF. CDR3 DNA: TGTGCCAGCAGCCAAGTCGGACAGGGGGCAGGTGAAAAACTGTTTTTT.

V and J are TRBV19 and TRBJ1-2; TRBD1 matches 11 bases. The CDR3 covers 15 residues. Germline trimming cut 3 bases from V and 5 bases from J; bases unmatched to any gene: 5. CDR1 and CDR2 (germline): LNHDA, SQIVND (reference sequence). CDR3 in DNA: TGTGCCAGTAGTATGCGGACAGGGGGCTATTATGGCTACACCTTC. Translated: CASSMRTGGYYGYTF.

J is TRBJ2-2 and V is TRBV4-2, with 7 nucleotides matching TRBD2. The CDR3 is 16 amino acids. The V and J ends lost 0 bases and 4 bases, in that order; junction bases with no gene match: 5. Germline V CDR1 and CDR2: LGHNA, YNFKEQ. CDR3 DNA sequence: TGTGCCAGCAGCCAAGATTTGGGGAGGGGCACCGGGGAGCTGTTTTTT. It yields the protein CASSQDLGRGTGELFF.